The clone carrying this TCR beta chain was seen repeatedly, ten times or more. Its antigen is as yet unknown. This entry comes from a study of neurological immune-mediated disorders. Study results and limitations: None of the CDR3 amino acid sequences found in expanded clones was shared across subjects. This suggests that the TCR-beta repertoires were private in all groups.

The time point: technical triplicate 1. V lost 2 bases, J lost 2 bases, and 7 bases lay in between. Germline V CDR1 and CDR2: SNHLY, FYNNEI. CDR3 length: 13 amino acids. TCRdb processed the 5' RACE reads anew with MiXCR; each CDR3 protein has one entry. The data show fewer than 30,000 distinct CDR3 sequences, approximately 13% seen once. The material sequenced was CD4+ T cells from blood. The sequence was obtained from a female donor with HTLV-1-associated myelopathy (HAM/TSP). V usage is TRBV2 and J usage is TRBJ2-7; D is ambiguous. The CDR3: CASSESQTYEQYF. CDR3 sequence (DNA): TGTGCCAGCAGTGAAAGTCAGACCTACGAGCAGTACTTC. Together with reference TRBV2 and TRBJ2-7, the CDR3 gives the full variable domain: EPEVTQTPSHQVTQMGQEVILRCVPISNHLYFYWYRQILGQKVEFLVSFYNNEISEKSEIFDDQFSVERPDGSNFTLKIRSTKLEDSAMYFCASSESQTYEQYFGPGTRLTVT.